This T cell receptor beta chain comes out of a study of shared clonotypes between healthy human individuals (dated by TCRdb to the early 2020s). About the study as a whole: A couple of women and a few men aged 18 to 49 years were included in the cohort. For each donor, CD4 naive and CD4 memory were each given three plates, CD8 naive was given two plates, and CD8 memory was given one plate. Per donor, leukapheresis produced somewhere between about 0.94 and 10 billion PBMCs. To increase sequencing depth and limit assay-specific biases, TCR repertoire library preparation and sequencing were carried out by different laboratories using diverse techniques. Blood TCR repertoires of about five healthy adults were deeply sequenced to estimate repertoire size and the extent of clonotype sharing between individuals. What the research found in general, with its limitations: Sampling was limited to blood, and TCR repertoires in tissue likely differ from TCR repertoires in blood. Compared with non-shared clonotypes, clonotypes shared by all four sorted-subset donors had higher generation probabilities. Pairwise subsampling led to the expectation that sequencing depth would affect the degree of clonotype sharing among donors. Because the study included a small number of donors, the genetic and exposure-history diversity represented was limited. When a handful of donors were compared, the shared fraction of clonotypes was 5% to 6.5% for naive CD4, around 4% for naive CD8, 2.3% for memory CD4, and 0.35% to 0.4% for memory CD8. Estimated clonotype richness was generally larger for naive than for memory subsets. Even with the large sequencing depth, rarefaction of the sorted-subset datasets indicated that sequencing was incomplete.

The CDR3 measures 16 amino acids from cysteine to phenylalanine. Only CDR3 DNA remains: 48 bases, in frame from the first base. A distance of 13 bases separates the germline ends of V and J, which lose 0 bases and 4 bases respectively. Taken from the germline V gene, the CDR1 and CDR2 loops are SGHRS and YFSETQ. CD8 naive samples consisted of CD45RO-negative cells that were positively selected for CCR7, yielding a CD45RA+CCR7+ population without TemRA cells. Donors were healthy HIV-negative adults with no recently reported acute infections or vaccinations. All donors were Caucasian adults living in Nashville, Tennessee, USA. Blood was obtained by leukapheresis, after which PBMCs were separated by Ficoll-Histopaque density gradient centrifugation and cryopreserved in liquid nitrogen vapor phase. Analytical flow cytometry was used to check the purity and quantity of each magnetically sorted T cell population. Each sorted fraction had its genomic DNA isolated and then quantified by UV absorbance on a Nanodrop 2000c.

On this clone: What antigen it recognizes has not been identified. No much larger clone exists at a distance of one base, and base qualities are not known.

Using the deep immunoSEQ assay, TCR CDR3 regions were amplified from genomic DNA by multiplex PCR. For each cell subset, the extracted genomic DNA was distributed evenly across all wells of several immunoSEQ 96-well plates, and each plate served as one replicate. Each replicate PCR for sorted subsets received around 210 ng genomic DNA, equal to about 30,000 T cell genomes. Purified libraries were quantified with a Qubit 3.0 fluorometer, sized on a Bioanalyzer 2100, and re-quantified with the KAPA Library Quantification kit. Every immunoSEQ 96-well plate was sequenced on a dedicated single-read 150-cycle Illumina NextSeq 550 flow cell. Per the source publication's procedure: Because only junctional sequences without quality scores were contained in the immunoSEQ output, filtering matching that applied to full-length reads could not be performed. Sequences were annotated with PyIR, a Python wrapper for IgBLAST v1.9, and V/J genes and CDR3 were assigned using IMGT germline references. Reads were removed for weak V/J assignments (E-value above 1e-6), missing CDR3, stop codons, out-of-frame junctions, or ambiguous translated residues. V3J clonotypes were defined as sequences sharing an identical inferred V gene, J gene, and CDR3 amino acid sequence. Percentage overlap between repertoires was computed as shared unique clonotypes divided by the size of the smaller repertoire. Richness of each repertoire was evaluated using RTK rarefaction, the Chao1 estimator, and Recon v2.1 estimates of unobserved clonotypes. For all TCRbeta clonotypes obtained by the gDNA method from a handful of donors, generation probabilities were computed with OLGA. Entries here come from immuneACCESS through TCRdb and include only in-frame sequences with V and J called. Some clones fail to appear in such tables; in the studies checked, an unresolved V gene covers under half of the shortfall, and the cause of the remainder is unknown. That table supplies the V and J calls and clone size; D and trimming were determined from the DNA. The sample data list millions of clones, and approximately 94% of these were observed just once. The ten largest clones take up 1.1% of the sample.

The TCR was taken from a man in his late teens or twenties in good health. The sequenced material came from naive CD8+ T cells sorted from blood. The sample's cell subset or site label, in plain terms: CD45RA+CCR7+. The chain uses TRBV5-1 and TRBJ1-4; D gene: possibly TRBD1, on 5 matching bases. This receptor carries the CDR3 CASSLADRGNNEKLFF. DNA sequence: TGCGCCAGCAGCTTGGCAGATCGGGGGAATAATGAAAAACTGTTTTTT.